These 21 T cell receptor beta chains were sequenced from one sample in a study of regulatory T cells in long-lasting Graves disease. Assembly of TCR beta libraries relied on iRepertoire HTBI primers together with Arm-PCR of CDR3 regions. TCRdb re-analysed the multiplex PCR reads in MiXCR, keeping a single row per CDR3 protein. Of 450,000 to 600,000 distinct CDR3 sequences in the sample, under 20% were seen once. Time point denoted: newly diagnosed GD, antithyroid drugs for less than 3 months. Extracted RNA from PBMCs served as the source of the TCR library. The sample was also linked to a second study, of T cells in Graves' hyperthyroidism and ophthalmopathy.

Sequenced material: peripheral blood mononuclear cells (PBMCs), taken at new diagnosis, from a patient treated with antithyroid drugs. The receptor source for this set is a man in his forties with Graves disease.

There are a few counts of this clonotype. The chain joins TRBV9 to TRBJ2-1; D is possibly TRBD2 (6 bases). Germline CDR1 is SGDLS and CDR2 is YYNGEE. This CDR3 is built from 15 residues. V lost 0 bases to trimming and J lost 5 bases, with 12 bases between them. The CDR3 loop is CASSVEPGLHNEQFF. The CDR3 nucleotides read TGTGCCAGCAGCGTAGAACCGGGACTCCACAATGAGCAGTTCTTC. The full variable domain, in which reference TRBV9 and TRBJ2-1 provide the parts outside the CDR3, is DSGVTQTPKHLITATGQRVTLRCSPRSGDLSVYWYQQSLDQGLQFLIQYYNGEERAKGNILERFSAQQFPDLHSELNLSSLELGDSALYFCASSVEPGLHNEQFFGPGTRLTVL.

There are many counts of this clonotype. The chain is built from TRBV12-3 or TRBV12-4 and TRBJ1-2, with 8 nucleotides matching TRBD1. With V trimmed by 7 bases and J by 3 bases, 4 bases remained unmatched. This CDR3 is built from 13 residues. As DNA, the CDR3 is TGTGCCAGCAACAAACAGGGGGACTATGGCTACACCTTC. Translating it yields CASNKQGDYGYTF.

Turning to this clonotype: It may be a read error: a sequence one base away is much more abundant. The chain combines TRBV20-1 with TRBJ2-1, with 12 bases lining up with TRBD2. This CDR3 has 14 amino acids. Germline values: CDR1 DFQATT, CDR2 SNEGSKA (reference sequence). With 6 bases clipped from V and 10 bases from J, the junction kept 10 bases outside the gene matches. CDR3 sequence reads: CSATTSGSSYEQFF. CDR3 DNA: TGCAGTGCGACGACTAGCGGGAGCTCCTACGAGCAGTTCTTC.

This clonotype came up a few times. This chain joins TRBV18 and TRBJ2-7, with D tentatively TRBD1 (6 bases). This CDR3 is 15 amino acids long. Germline CDR1 reads KGHSH; CDR2 reads LQKENI. V was pared by 2 bases and J by 2 bases, with 13 bases between. The CDR3 DNA is TGTGCCAGCTCACCAGGCCCAGGGGTCACCTACGAGCAGTACTTC. Residues: CASSPGPGVTYEQYF.

Worth noting for this clonotype: Just one base apart from a much larger clone, this may be a read error. The V gene is TRBV30, the J gene TRBJ1-1; no clear D. Trimming removed 4 bases from V and 3 bases from J, with 9 bases in between. Germline lookup yields CDR1 GTSNPN and CDR2 SVGIG (reference sequence). The CDR3 totals 12 residues. The CDR3 loop reads CAWTAMDTEAFF. In DNA, the CDR3 is TGTGCCTGGACCGCCATGGACACTGAAGCTTTCTTT.

A note on this clonotype: Just one base apart from a much larger clone, this may be a read error. The CDR3 is CASSSVAGRTDTQYF. The CDR3 DNA sequence: TGTGCCAGCAGCTCTGTAGCGGGGCGTACAGATACGCAGTATTTT. The J gene is TRBJ2-3, the V gene TRBV7-3; 8 positions agree with TRBD2. Germline-derived CDR1 and CDR2 are SGHTA and FQGTGA. The CDR3 length is 15 residues. The V segment lost 4 bases and the J segment 3 bases; nucleotides outside the gene matches: 6.

This clonotype occurred many times. V and J are TRBV7-3 and TRBJ2-3, with a possible D match to TRBD2 (6 bases). The CDR3 is 14 amino acids. The V gene lost 5 bases and the J gene lost 0 bases, with 9 bases spanning the gap. The germline CDR1 and CDR2 sequences are SGHTA and FQGTGA. The CDR3 DNA reads as TGTGCCAGCAGCGTTAGCGGTAGCACAGATACGCAGTATTTT. Translating it yields CASSVSGSTDTQYF. The whole variable domain, remainder taken from reference TRBV7-3 and TRBJ2-3, is GAGVSQTPSNKVTEKGKYVELRCDPISGHTALYWYRQSLGQGPEFLIYFQGTGAADDSGLPNDRFFAVRPEGSVSTLKIQRTERGDSAVYLCASSVSGSTDTQYFGPGTRLTVL.

This clonotype was seen at least ten times. The chain has TRBV2 and TRBJ2-7; tentatively, D is TRBD2 (6 bases). The CDR3 has 11 residues. Deletions cut 7 bases from V and 9 bases from J, with 13 bases between. Germline V gene data show CDR1 as SNHLY and CDR2 as FYNNEI. The CDR3 is CASTVSGGQYF. The CDR3, as DNA: TGTGCCAGCACGGTATCCGGGGGGCAGTACTTC. The full variable domain, in which reference TRBV2 and TRBJ2-7 provide the parts outside the CDR3, is EPEVTQTPSHQVTQMGQEVILRCVPISNHLYFYWYRQILGQKVEFLVSFYNNEISEKSEIFDDQFSVERPDGSNFTLKIRSTKLEDSAMYFCASTVSGGQYFGPGTRLTVT.

The sample holds many counts of this clonotype. J is TRBJ2-1 and V is TRBV27, with D possibly matching TRBD1 (5 bases). Germline values: CDR1 MNHEY, CDR2 SMNVEV (reference sequence). CDR3 length equals 16 residues. Deletions cut 6 bases from V and 1 base from J, with 16 bases between. This chain's CDR3 is CASSPGNRISYNEQFF. In DNA, the CDR3 is TGTGCCAGCAGCCCTGGGAACAGGATTTCCTACAATGAGCAGTTCTTC.

V gene TRBV12-3 or TRBV12-4 combines with J gene TRBJ2-2; TRBD2 matches at 15 bases. The V and J ends lost 6 bases and 5 bases, in that order; junction bases with no gene match: 4. The length of the CDR3 is 16 residues. The CDR3 DNA reads TGTGCCAGCAGCGGACTAGCGGGAGGGAAGACCGGGGAGCTGTTTTTT. This sequence encodes CASSGLAGGKTGELFF.

The chain carries TRBV9 and TRBJ1-6; perhaps TRBD1 as D (5 bases). The V gene lost 0 bases and the J gene lost 5 bases, with 6 bases spanning the gap. CDR3 size: 14 residues. Germline V gene sequence: CDR1 SGDLS, CDR2 YYNGEE. Here the CDR3 reads CASSVEGNNSPLHF. The DNA of the CDR3 is TGTGCCAGCAGCGTAGAGGGGAATAATTCACCCCTCCACTTT.

The CDR3, as DNA: TGTGCCAGCAGCCAATTTAGCGGGCCGTACGAGCAGTACTTC. It codes for CASSQFSGPYEQYF. The J gene is TRBJ2-7, the V gene TRBV3-1; 7 bases map to TRBD2. CDR3 size: 14 residues. Germline CDR1 LGHDT, CDR2 YNNKEL (reference sequence). Trimming cost V 2 bases and J 4 bases; bases outside gene matches: 5.

This clonotype has ten or more counts. This chain connects TRBV20-1 to TRBJ2-7, with TRBD2 matching over 11 bases. This CDR3 is built from 14 residues. J lost 3 bases, V lost 2 bases, and 3 bases had no gene match. Germline CDR1 DFQATT, CDR2 SNEGSKA (reference sequence). The CDR3 here is CSARTSGSVYEQYF. CDR3 nucleotides: TGCAGTGCTAGAACTAGCGGGAGTGTCTACGAGCAGTACTTC.

The genes are TRBV10-3 and TRBJ2-7; 7 nucleotides align to TRBD2. Germline CDR1 and CDR2: ENHRY and SYGVKD. This CDR3 spans 14 amino acids. V shed 11 bases and J 7 bases; nucleotides not matched to a gene: 17. The CDR3 is CAVRSGIRAGEQYF. The CDR3 region has the DNA TGTGCCGTTAGATCGGGGATAAGAGCGGGGGAGCAGTACTTC.

About this clonotype itself: Being one base from a much bigger clone, this may be a read error. V is TRBV2 and J is TRBJ2-7, with D perhaps being TRBD1 or TRBD2 (5 bases each). The germline V gene has CDR1 SNHLY and CDR2 FYNNEI. Trimming removed 7 bases from V and 5 bases from J, with 15 bases in between. The CDR3 extends over 13 amino acids. The DNA of the CDR3 is TGTGCCAGCAACGAAGGGGAGCTCCACGAGCAGTACTTC. This sequence encodes CASNEGELHEQYF.

The chain has TRBV20-1 and TRBJ2-4; D call uncertain. This CDR3 is built from 11 residues. Germline-derived CDR1 and CDR2 are DFQATT and SNEGSKA (reference sequence). With 8 bases removed from V and 8 bases from J, the gap between germline ends came to 13 bases. The CDR3 DNA is TGCAGTCCTATGGGTGGGTACATTCAGTACTTC. It codes for CSPMGGYIQYF.

The chain is built from TRBV12-3 or TRBV12-4 and TRBJ2-1; no definite D call. The CDR3 contains 14 residues. Deletions cut 6 bases from V and 4 bases from J, with 13 bases between. CDR3 loop: CASRSPRLYNEQFF. In DNA, the CDR3 is TGTGCCAGCAGATCCCCGCGGCTGTACAATGAGCAGTTCTTC.

This clonotype was counted many times. The rearrangement links TRBV28 to TRBJ2-3; 14 bases are a match to TRBD2. This CDR3 is built from 16 residues. From germline, CDR1 is MDHEN and CDR2 SYDVKM. V shed 4 bases and J 5 bases; nucleotides not matched to a gene: 5. CDR3 in amino acids: CASSSGLAGVKDTQYF. As DNA, the CDR3 is TGTGCCAGCAGTTCGGGACTAGCGGGAGTGAAAGATACGCAGTATTTT. Using reference TRBV28 and TRBJ2-3 for the parts outside the CDR3, the full variable domain is DVKVTQSSRYLVKRTGEKVFLECVQDMDHENMFWYRQDPGLGLRLIYFSYDVKMKEKGDIPEGYSVSREKKERFSLILESASTNQTSMYLCASSSGLAGVKDTQYFGPGTRLTVL.

This clonotype was detected ten times or more. The V gene is TRBV2, the J gene TRBJ2-5; D is possibly TRBD2 (6 bases). This CDR3 comprises 13 residues. Germline V gives CDR1 SNHLY, CDR2 FYNNEI. V was trimmed by 4 bases and J by 4 bases, leaving 10 bases between them. The CDR3 loop reads CASSVEGSETQYF. In DNA form, the CDR3 reads TGTGCCAGCAGTGTGGAGGGCTCAGAGACCCAGTACTTC.

The sample holds a few counts of this clonotype. This chain joins TRBV7-8 and TRBJ1-2; TRBD1 might be the D (5 bases). The CDR3 loop spans 13 amino acids. The ends were cut back, 3 bases at V and 8 bases at J, with 13 bases in the middle. CDR1 and CDR2 (germline): SGHVS, FQNEAQ. CDR3: CASSLTGTVGYTF. CDR3 nucleotide sequence: TGTGCCAGCAGCTTGACCGGGACTGTGGGCTACACCTTC.

This chain links TRBV6-1 with TRBJ2-2, with a weak D call TRBD2 (6 bases). The CDR3 has 15 residues. Germline V gene data show CDR1 as MNHNS and CDR2 as SASEGT. V dropped 8 bases and J dropped 2 bases, with 15 bases sitting between them. DNA of the CDR3: TGTGCCAGCGGGAGGAAGAGGGTCAACACCGGGGAGCTGTTTTTT. Amino acid sequence: CASGRKRVNTGELFF.